These 28 T cell receptor beta chains originate from one sample sequenced in a study of regulatory T cells in long-lasting Graves disease. The time point was: newly diagnosed GD, antithyroid drugs for less than 3 months. The TCR library used RNA extracted from PBMCs. Researchers made TCR beta libraries by using iRepertoire HTBI primers and running Arm-PCR on CDR3 regions. TCRdb analysed the multiplex PCR reads with MiXCR anew, one entry per CDR3 protein. Among around 470,000 distinct CDR3 sequences listed, 12% to 15% were seen once. The same sample was also used in a study of T cells in Graves' hyperthyroidism and ophthalmopathy.

The sample was peripheral blood mononuclear cells (PBMCs), taken at new diagnosis, from a patient treated with antithyroid drugs. The receptor source for this set is a woman in her fifties or sixties with Graves disease.

This clonotype was found many times. V and J are TRBV24-1 and TRBJ1-3; D is uncertain. Germline CDR1 and CDR2: KGHDR and SFDVKD. Trimming took 5 bases from V and 2 from J, leaving 15 bases between them. The CDR3 sequence is 16 residues long. CDR3: CATSVTRPGPGNTIYF. Here the CDR3 DNA reads TGTGCCACCAGTGTCACTAGGCCAGGCCCTGGAAACACCATATATTTT.

This clonotype was seen more than once but under ten times. This rearrangement joins TRBV6-2 or TRBV6-3 to TRBJ2-2; a weak D match, TRBD2 (5 bases). The CDR3 runs to 13 residues. CDR1 MNHEY and CDR2 SVGEGT come from the germline V gene. V lost 6 bases to trimming and J lost 8 bases, with 13 bases between them. CDR3 in amino acids: CASRLPPGGELFF. Written as DNA, the CDR3 is TGTGCCAGCAGACTGCCGCCGGGGGGGGAGCTGTTTTTT.

The chain links TRBV12-5 to TRBJ2-7, with TRBD1 identical over 8 bases. Per germline, CDR1 LGHNT and CDR2 FRNRAP. The V and J ends lost 1 base and 1 base, in that order; junction bases with no gene match: 15. This CDR3 is 19 amino acids long. The CDR3 DNA sequence: TGTGCTAGTGGTTTGGGACAGGGGTCCGGAGGCGGGCCATCCTACGAGCAGTACTTC. Its protein product is CASGLGQGSGGGPSYEQYF.

This clonotype appeared a few times. J is TRBJ1-6 and V is TRBV4-2, with unresolved D. Trimming took 0 bases from V and 0 from J, leaving 9 bases between them. CDR1 is LGHNA and CDR2 is YNFKEQ in the germline V gene. The CDR3 consists of 17 residues. The CDR3 reads CASSQEAGSSYNSPLHF. DNA of the CDR3: TGTGCCAGCAGCCAAGAGGCGGGGAGCTCCTATAATTCACCCCTCCACTTT.

V usage is TRBV2 and J usage is TRBJ2-3; 7 nucleotides line up with TRBD1. Germline V gene lookup returns CDR1 SNHLY and CDR2 FYNNEI. The CDR3 covers 17 residues. Unmatched junction bases numbered 9, after V lost 3 bases and J lost 0 bases. The CDR3 sequence: CASSDRRGPRSTDTQYF. In nucleotides, the CDR3 is TGTGCCAGCAGTGATCGAAGGGGGCCCCGTAGCACAGATACGCAGTATTTT.

In its sample, this clonotype was seen many times. The rearrangement uses TRBV28 and TRBJ2-7, with TRBD2 identical over 7 bases. The CDR3 loop spans 14 amino acids. Germline values: CDR1 MDHEN, CDR2 SYDVKM. Losses at the gene ends were 6 bases for V and 4 bases for J; bases not matched to a gene: 9. The CDR3 sequence: CASRFGGSFYEQYF. CDR3 DNA sequence: TGTGCCAGCAGGTTCGGCGGGAGTTTTTACGAGCAGTACTTC.

This clonotype was picked up many times. The V call is TRBV18, the J call TRBJ1-1; a possible D gene is TRBD1 (6 bases). Germline values: CDR1 KGHSH, CDR2 LQKENI. V was clipped by 8 bases and J by 1 base, with 11 bases between them. The CDR3 is 13 amino acids. CDR3 loop: CASSRTENTEAFF. The DNA for the CDR3 is TGTGCCAGCAGTCGGACAGAGAACACTGAAGCTTTCTTT.

In this sample, this clonotype turned up a few times. The chain uses TRBV20-1 and TRBJ2-5; 8 bases line up with TRBD2. Germline CDR1 DFQATT, CDR2 SNEGSKA (reference sequence). The V segment lost 4 bases and the J segment 5 bases; nucleotides outside the gene matches: 15. The CDR3 runs to 16 residues. The CDR3 protein is CSAKAPSGLEIETQYF. CDR3 DNA: TGCAGTGCTAAGGCCCCGTCGGGACTAGAGATCGAGACCCAGTACTTC.

This clonotype was counted many times. V is TRBV4-1 and J is TRBJ2-1, with unresolved D. The CDR3 has 17 amino acids. Trimming removed 0 bases from V and 2 bases from J, with 14 bases in between. CDR1 is MGHRA, CDR2 YSYEKL, per germline. CDR3 in amino acids: CASSQDVSSFAYNEQFF. In DNA, the CDR3 is TGCGCCAGCAGCCAAGATGTATCCAGCTTTGCCTACAATGAGCAGTTCTTC.

This clonotype was observed a few times. This chain links TRBV5-1 with TRBJ2-7, with 8 bases lining up with TRBD1. The CDR3 is made up of 15 amino acids. J gave up 0 bases and V 5 bases, and 7 bases lay outside the gene matches. Germline values: CDR1 SGHRS, CDR2 YFSETQ. CDR3 in DNA: TGCGCCAGCAGGGGGTCTACAGGGGGCTCCTACGAGCAGTACTTC. Protein: CASRGSTGGSYEQYF.

As regards this clonotype: Compared with germline, one end of the junction differs, possibly owing to a read error. The chain is built from TRBV6-1 and TRBJ1-1; 9 bases match TRBD1. CDR3 length: 14 amino acids. Germline assignment: CDR1 MNHNS and CDR2 SASEGT. Here the CDR3 reads CASSLNIGTGRLIF. As DNA, the CDR3 is TGTGCCAGCAGTCTAAATATCGGGACAGGGCGCTTAATCTTT.

This clonotype has just a few counts. The rearrangement joins TRBV6-1 to TRBJ2-5; TRBD1 matches 11 bases. This CDR3 comprises 14 residues. Germline CDR1 reads MNHNS; CDR2 reads SASEGT. V trimming: 7 bases; J trimming: 4 bases; junction bases outside the gene matches: 5. CDR3 sequence: CASISGTGGETQYF. Here the CDR3 DNA reads TGTGCCAGCATATCCGGGACAGGGGGAGAGACCCAGTACTTC.

This clonotype was observed a handful of times. This chain uses TRBV19 with TRBJ1-5; no firm D call. CDR1 is LNHDA, CDR2 SQIVND, per germline (reference sequence). The CDR3 spans 14 residues. The V gene lost 10 bases and the J gene lost 3 bases, with 16 bases spanning the gap. The CDR3 bases are TGTGCCACCCGAGGCGGAACGAACAATCAGCCCCAGCATTTT. Amino acid sequence: CATRGGTNNQPQHF.

A remark on this clonotype: A single base separates this from a much larger clone, so it may be a read error. V usage is TRBV28 and J usage is TRBJ1-1; 9 nucleotides agree with TRBD1. V was pared by 8 bases and J by 4 bases, with 8 bases of the junction left unmatched. Germline V gives CDR1 MDHEN, CDR2 SYDVKM. CDR3 size: 14 residues. CDR3: CASGQADRGTEAFF. The CDR3 DNA sequence: TGTGCCAGCGGCCAAGCGGACAGGGGCACTGAAGCTTTCTTT.

Here the CDR3 DNA reads TGTGCCAGCAGTGAGGGGGCGGGTCTCTATAATTCACCCCTCCACTTT. Encoded protein: CASSEGAGLYNSPLHF. The chain links TRBV9 to TRBJ1-6; 7 nucleotides match TRBD1. V shed 5 bases and J 3 bases; nucleotides not matched to a gene: 8. CDR3 length: 16 amino acids. Germline V gives CDR1 SGDLS, CDR2 YYNGEE.

This clonotype occurred many times. This chain uses TRBV28 with TRBJ2-1; D possibly corresponds to TRBD2 (6 bases). The V gene lost 5 bases and the J gene lost 2 bases, with 13 bases spanning the gap. CDR3 length equals 15 residues. From germline, CDR1 is MDHEN and CDR2 SYDVKM. This chain's CDR3 is CASSLLAKAYNEQFF. As DNA, the CDR3 is TGTGCCAGCAGTCTCCTAGCGAAAGCCTACAATGAGCAGTTCTTC.

The chain has TRBV4-1 and TRBJ2-5; D is possibly TRBD1 or TRBD2 (6 bases each). The V and J ends lost 0 bases and 5 bases respectively, with 13 bases between them. This CDR3 contains 15 residues. CDR1 and CDR2 from the germline V gene are MGHRA and YSYEKL. The CDR3 sequence: CASSQDTQGGETQYF. The DNA of the CDR3 is TGCGCCAGCAGCCAAGATACACAAGGGGGGGAGACCCAGTACTTC.

This clonotype was detected ten times or more. The rearrangement links TRBV2 to TRBJ1-5; D might be TRBD1 (6 bases). Trimming took off 4 bases at V and 3 bases at J, with 10 bases between the two ends. Germline CDR1 is SNHLY and CDR2 is FYNNEI. CDR3 length: 14 amino acids. The CDR3 DNA reads TGTGCCAGCAGTGGAGGACAGCTCAATCAGCCCCAGCATTTT. The encoded protein is CASSGGQLNQPQHF.

This clonotype was recorded at least ten times. V is TRBV18 and J is TRBJ1-1, with D possibly TRBD1 on 5 matching bases. Germline V CDR1 and CDR2: KGHSH, LQKENI. V was cut by 1 base and J by 7 bases, with 13 bases left in between. The CDR3 runs to 14 residues. The CDR3 spells CASSPRDGNYEAFF. The CDR3 DNA follows: TGTGCCAGCTCACCACGGGACGGAAACTATGAAGCTTTCTTT.

This chain connects TRBV20-1 to TRBJ2-3, with D possibly being TRBD1 (5 bases). In germline, CDR1 is DFQATT, CDR2 SNEGSKA (reference sequence). Trimming left V 3 bases short and J 0 bases short, with 13 bases between. This CDR3 contains 15 residues. CDR3 amino acids: CSASIKGASTDTQYF. The CDR3 coding sequence is TGCAGTGCTAGTATCAAAGGGGCAAGCACAGATACGCAGTATTTT.

This clonotype has ten or more counts. The chain is built from TRBV13 and TRBJ2-5; D possibly corresponds to TRBD1 (5 bases). CDR1 and CDR2 from the germline V gene are PRHDT and FYEKMQ (reference sequence). This CDR3 contains 14 residues. Trimming removed 5 bases at V and 1 base at J, with 11 bases between. For the CDR3, the DNA is TGTGCCAGCAGCACCAGACAGACCCAAGAGACCCAGTACTTC. Translated, it gives CASSTRQTQETQYF.

Many counts were recorded for this clonotype. This chain links TRBV7-9 with TRBJ1-1; D gene ambiguous. The CDR3 runs 13 residues. The germline V gene encodes CDR1 SEHNR and CDR2 FQNEAQ (reference sequence). V was trimmed by 5 bases and J by 4 bases, leaving 11 bases between them. The CDR3 DNA is TGTGCCAGCAGCGTTCCGGTTGGCACTGAAGCTTTCTTT. Residues: CASSVPVGTEAFF.

This clonotype was seen repeatedly, ten times or more. The chain has TRBV7-8 and TRBJ2-7; 8 positions agree with TRBD1. After removal of 1 base from V and 2 bases from J, the junction contained 7 bases not matched to a gene. The CDR3 spans 16 residues. Germline V CDR1 and CDR2: SGHVS, FQNEAQ. The CDR3 DNA sequence: TGTGCCAGCAGCTTAGGGGGACAGGCCCTCCCCTACGAGCAGTACTTC. Protein: CASSLGGQALPYEQYF.

This clonotype was seen only a few times. The J gene is TRBJ1-2, the V gene TRBV5-4; D gene unclear. The CDR3 sequence is 14 residues long. Trimming stripped 0 bases from V and 4 bases from J, with 10 bases between. Germline assignment: CDR1 SGHNT and CDR2 YYREEE (reference sequence). Here the CDR3 reads CASSLVEGSYGYTF. In DNA, the CDR3 is TGTGCCAGCAGCTTGGTCGAGGGAAGCTATGGCTACACCTTC.

In this sample, this clonotype turned up once. A much more abundant neighbour one base away suggests this may be a read error. The chain employs TRBV2 and TRBJ1-2, with no clear D. CDR1 and CDR2 (germline): SNHLY, FYNNEI. This CDR3 is 11 amino acids long. Written as DNA, the CDR3 is TGTGCCTGCAGTGAAACCAGCGGCTACACCTTC. Translation gives CACSETSGYTF.

A note on this clonotype: A much larger clonotype is one base distant, so this may be a read error. The J gene is TRBJ1-5, the V gene TRBV6-2 or TRBV6-3, with a possible D match to TRBD1 (5 bases). From germline, CDR1 is MNHEY and CDR2 SVGEGT. This CDR3 spans 17 amino acids. CDR3 DNA: TGTGCCGGCAGTGAGACAGTACCTATACTCAGCAATCAGCCCCAGCATTTT. Protein: CAGSETVPILSNQPQHF.

This clonotype was detected once. The chain has TRBV28 and TRBJ2-2; possible D gene TRBD2, 6 bases. The germline V gene has CDR1 MDHEN and CDR2 SYDVKM. Trimming shortened V by 6 bases and J by 3 bases, and 20 bases separated the two germline ends. CDR3 length: 17 residues. DNA for the CDR3: TGTGCCAGCAGCCCAAGCGGGCTGGGGGTCTACACCGGGGAGCTGTTTTTT. It translates to CASSPSGLGVYTGELFF.

This clonotype was seen more than once but under ten times. The rearrangement uses TRBV30 and TRBJ2-7; possibly TRBD2 for D (6 bases). The germline CDR1 and CDR2 sequences are GTSNPN and SVGIG (reference sequence). This CDR3 comprises 12 residues. Trimming took 2 bases from V and 3 from J, leaving 8 bases between them. CDR3 bases: TGTGCCTGGAGTCAGGGAGGCTACGAGCAGTACTTC. Translation: CAWSQGGYEQYF.